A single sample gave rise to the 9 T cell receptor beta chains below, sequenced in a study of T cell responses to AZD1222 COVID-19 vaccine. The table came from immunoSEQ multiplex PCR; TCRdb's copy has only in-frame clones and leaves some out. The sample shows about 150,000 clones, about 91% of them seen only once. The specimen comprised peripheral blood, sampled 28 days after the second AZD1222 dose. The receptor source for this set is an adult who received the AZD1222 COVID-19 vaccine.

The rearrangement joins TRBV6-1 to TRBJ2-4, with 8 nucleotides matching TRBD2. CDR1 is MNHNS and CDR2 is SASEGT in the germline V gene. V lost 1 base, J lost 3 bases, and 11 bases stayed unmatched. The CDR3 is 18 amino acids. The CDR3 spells CASSEGGGRGSVKNIQYF. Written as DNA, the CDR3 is TGTGCCAGCAGTGAAGGCGGGGGGCGAGGGTCCGTCAAAAACATTCAGTACTTC.

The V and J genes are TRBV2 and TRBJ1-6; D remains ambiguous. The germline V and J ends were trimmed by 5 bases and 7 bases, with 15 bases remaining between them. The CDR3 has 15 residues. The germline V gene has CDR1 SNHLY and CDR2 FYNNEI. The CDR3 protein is CASSLNRPWNSPLHF. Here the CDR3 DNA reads TGTGCCAGCAGTTTAAATCGACCGTGGAATTCACCCCTCCACTTT.

The CDR3 nucleotides read TGTGCCAGCAGTCGGGGACTAGCGGGGACGAGCTCCTACAATGAGCAGTTCTTC. Its protein product is CASSRGLAGTSSYNEQFF. The V and J genes are TRBV5-6 and TRBJ2-1; the match to TRBD2 covers 13 bases. Trimming at V came to 5 bases and at J to 0 bases, leaving 8 bases not matched to a gene. Germline V gene sequence: CDR1 SGHDT, CDR2 YYEEEE. The CDR3 is made up of 18 amino acids.

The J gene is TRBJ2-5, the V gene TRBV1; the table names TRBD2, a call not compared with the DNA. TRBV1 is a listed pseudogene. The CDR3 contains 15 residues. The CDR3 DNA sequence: TGCACCAGCAGCCAAGATCAGGAGGAATGGGAGACCCAGTACTTC. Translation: CTSSQDQEEWETQYF.

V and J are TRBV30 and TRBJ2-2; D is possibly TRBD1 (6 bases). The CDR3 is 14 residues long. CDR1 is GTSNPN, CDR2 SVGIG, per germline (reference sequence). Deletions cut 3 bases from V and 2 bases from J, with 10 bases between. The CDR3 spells CAWRTGTNTGELFF. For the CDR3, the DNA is TGTGCCTGGAGGACCGGGACAAACACCGGGGAGCTGTTTTTT.

The CDR3, as DNA: TGTGCCAGCAGCTTAGCCAGCACAGATACGCAGTATTTT. Translation: CASSLASTDTQYF. This rearrangement joins TRBV7-6 to TRBJ2-3; no definite D call. Germline CDR1 SGHVS, CDR2 FNYEAQ. Trimming cost V 0 bases and J 0 bases, with 1 base left between them. CDR3 length: 13 residues.

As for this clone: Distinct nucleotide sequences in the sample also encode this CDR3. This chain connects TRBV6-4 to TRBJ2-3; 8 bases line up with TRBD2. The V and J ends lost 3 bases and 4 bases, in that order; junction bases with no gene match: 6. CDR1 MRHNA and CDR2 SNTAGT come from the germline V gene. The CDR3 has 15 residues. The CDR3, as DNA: TGTGCCAGCAGTGAGGGCGGGGGGCCTGCAGATACGCAGTATTTT. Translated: CASSEGGGPADTQYF.

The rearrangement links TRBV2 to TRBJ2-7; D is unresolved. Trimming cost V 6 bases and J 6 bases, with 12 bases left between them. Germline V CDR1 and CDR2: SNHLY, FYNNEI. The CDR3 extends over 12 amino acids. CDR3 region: CASSPRVLEQYF. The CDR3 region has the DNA TGTGCCAGCAGCCCTAGAGTGCTCGAGCAGTACTTC.

The CDR3 is CASSEAGYNEQFF. DNA of the CDR3: TGTGCCAGCAGTGAAGCAGGCTACAATGAGCAGTTCTTC. The rearrangement joins TRBV2 to TRBJ2-1; no definite D call. In germline, CDR1 is SNHLY, CDR2 FYNNEI. The CDR3 spans 13 residues. The V gene lost 0 bases and the J gene lost 3 bases, with 3 bases spanning the gap.